This T cell receptor (beta chain) was retrieved from a study of blood T cell repertoires in COVID-19. The wider study: Acute-phase and convalescent COVID-19 samples originated in the United States, Italy and Spain.

Libraries were prepared by immunoSEQ multiplex PCR; TCRdb keeps only in-frame clonotypes and omits some of them. The sample consists of 200,000 or so clones, about 88% of them appearing once. Per germline, CDR1 SEHNR and CDR2 FQNEAQ (reference sequence). V was shortened by 2 bases and J by 1 base, with 14 bases between the two germline ends. The CDR3 is made up of 16 amino acids. The TCR originated in a woman aged 55-70 years with acute or convalescent COVID-19. The V and J genes are TRBV7-9 and TRBJ2-5; D is undetermined. Specimen: peripheral blood. The CDR3: CASSLRSPSPQETQYF. The CDR3, as DNA: TGTGCCAGCAGCTTACGGTCCCCAAGCCCCCAAGAGACCCAGTACTTC. The variable domain in full, completed from reference TRBV7-9 and TRBJ2-5, reads DTGVSQNPRHKITKRGQNVTFRCDPISEHNRLYWYRQTLGQGPEFLTYFQNEAQLEKSRLLSDRFSAERPKGSFSTLEIQRTEQGDSAMYLCASSLRSPSPQETQYFGPGTRLLVL.